This T cell receptor beta chain stems from a study of identical twins. A single record per CDR3 protein comes from TCRdb applying MiXCR to the 5' RACE reads. Among about 470,000 distinct CDR3 sequences, roughly 26% were seen once, and the ten largest hold about 3%. A single count supports this clonotype. Antigen specificity is unknown. The CDR3 has 15 residues. The V gene lost 4 bases and the J gene lost 0 bases, with 12 bases spanning the gap. The germline CDR1 and CDR2 sequences are SGHNT and YYREEE (reference sequence). Each donor was a healthy Caucasian. Study-wide points: Conclusions came from cross-sectional statistical analysis, not from following the same donors. For out-of-frame beta sequences, excess twin sharing was weaker.

These data were also filed under a second study, of T cells expressing NK-cell markers. That source notes: Investigators obtained TCR beta repertoires from sorted CD3+CD56+NKG2C+, CD3+CD56+NKG2C- and CD3+CD56-NKG2C+ T cells.

The sequenced sample was CD4+ T cells sorted from blood. This chain links TRBV5-4 with TRBJ2-3; TRBD1 is a possible D gene (6 bases). The origin of this receptor is a woman between 18 and 29 years old in good health. As DNA, the CDR3 is TGTGCCAGCAGCAAAAAACAGGGCAGCACAGATACGCAGTATTTT. Its translation is CASSKKQGSTDTQYF.